This TCR beta chain derives from a study of CD8 T cells in Susac syndrome. Trimming removed 1 base from V and 1 base from J, with 5 bases in between. The length of the CDR3 is 14 residues. Treatment-naive patients with stable or active relapsing-remitting disease were the multiple sclerosis controls. The CD8+ and CD4+ T cells were negatively isolated, with the TEMRA cells enriched by FACS. Reverse transcription of 0.5 to 1 ug RNA was performed with random hexamers. A multiplex approach, immunoSEQ multiplex PCR, amplified TCR beta CDR3 across 54 Vbeta and 13 Jbeta. TCRdb processed the immunoSEQ multiplex PCR reads anew with MiXCR; each CDR3 protein has one entry. Among some 450,000 distinct CDR3 sequences listed, more than 80% were seen once.

Sequencing used CD8+ T cells from PBMCs. This chain joins TRBV12-3 or TRBV12-4 and TRBJ1-5; D is undetermined. This receptor was obtained from a human donor with multiple sclerosis. The CDR3 DNA reads TGTGCCAGCAGTTTAGGTCGGAGCAATCAGCCCCAGCATTTT. Translated: CASSLGRSNQPQHF.